These T cell receptor beta chains were read from a single sample in a study of technical replicates of blood from a few donors. Sequenced by immunoSEQ multiplex PCR; TCRdb stores in-frame clones only, minus some. The table includes tens of thousands of clones, roughly four fifths detected once. The sequencing input was PBMCs. Receptors originate from a human donor in good health. Some clones in this sample may be carry-over from other donors' samples. Both conserved end residues are part of each CDR3. D genes are given only for firm matches. Some rows mark clone size as missing; the rest say once, few, many or name a class of expanded clone.

TRBV9,TRBJ2-2,TRBD1,once,TGTGCCAGCAGCGTTGGGACAGGGACCGGGGAGCTGTTTTTT,CASSVGTGTGELFF
TRBV2,TRBJ1-2,TRBD1,NA,TGTGCCAGCAGCTTGGGACAGGCGCTCTATGGCTACACCTTC,CASSLGQALYGYTF
TRBV2,TRBJ2-1,NA,NA,TGTGCCAGCAGTTCCCTAGATGATGAGCAGTTCTTC,CASSSLDDEQFF
TRBV6-5,TRBJ2-5,TRBD2,few,TGTGCCAGCAGGCCCCGACTAGCGGGTGGGGCCCAGTACTTC,CASRPRLAGGAQYF
TRBV5-1,TRBJ2-1,NA,once,TGCGCCAGCAGCTTGGCCACAGCCCCCGTAAGCAATGAGCAGTTCTTC,CASSLATAPVSNEQFF
TRBV18,TRBJ2-7,TRBD1,NA,TGTGCCAGCTCATCAGACAGGGGGCGCGTCCACGAGCAGTACTTC,CASSSDRGRVHEQYF
TRBV2,TRBJ1-2,TRBD1,once,TGTGCCAGCCGCCGACAGGGGGTCGCCTATGGCTACACCTTC,CASRRQGVAYGYTF
TRBV19,TRBJ2-4,NA,NA,TGTGCCAGTAACCAAGGGGGGGGCGCGGGGAACATTCAGTACTTC,CASNQGGGAGNIQYF
TRBV4-1,TRBJ2-1,NA,NA,TGCGCCAGCAGCCAATCCAGGGACGGGAGCTCCTACAATGAGCAGTTCTTC,CASSQSRDGSSYNEQFF
TRBV19,TRBJ2-5,NA,NA,TGTGCCAGTAGTATCCCCCGGGACCAAGAGACCCAGTACTTC,CASSIPRDQETQYF
TRBV5-1,TRBJ1-4,TRBD1,NA,TGCGCCAGCAGCTTGTCAGGGACAGCTAATGAAAAACTGTTTTTT,CASSLSGTANEKLFF
TRBV2,TRBJ2-7,NA,NA,TGTGCCAGCAGTGAAGTGCAGGCCTACGAGCAGTACTTC,CASSEVQAYEQYF
TRBV4-2,TRBJ2-6,NA,NA,TGTGCCAGCAGCCAAGATCAGGGGGGTGGGGCCAACGTCCTGACTTTC,CASSQDQGGGANVLTF
TRBV4-1,TRBJ1-2,NA,NA,TGCGCCAGCAGCCAAGATAGTATACGAGACAGAAGCTATGGCTACACCTTC,CASSQDSIRDRSYGYTF
TRBV5-1,TRBJ1-1,NA,once,TGCGCCAGCAGACCCCATACAGATAAGAACACTGAAGCTTTCTTT,CASRPHTDKNTEAFF
TRBV19,TRBJ1-2,NA,NA,TGTGCCAGTTCCCCCGGGGGGTCCAACTATGGCTACACCTTC,CASSPGGSNYGYTF
TRBV29-1,TRBJ1-3,NA,NA,TGCAGCGTTGGGACAGTTGGAAACACCATATATTTT,CSVGTVGNTIYF
TRBV29-1,TRBJ2-3,TRBD2,few,TGCAGCGTAGTCGGGACTAGCGGGAGTCAGGGCCCAGATACGCAGTATTTT,CSVVGTSGSQGPDTQYF
TRBV5-5,TRBJ2-2,TRBD1,NA,TGTGCCAGCACCCTGTCCGGACAGGGATACACCGGGGAGCTGTTTTTT,CASTLSGQGYTGELFF
TRBV10-3,TRBJ1-4,NA,NA,TGTGCCATCAGCGAGGGACGGCGGGGCGAAAAACTGTTTTTT,CAISEGRRGEKLFF
TRBV9,TRBJ1-1,TRBD1,NA,TGTGCCAGCAGCGTAGACACAGGGGGCACTGAAGCTTTCTTT,CASSVDTGGTEAFF
TRBV7-6,TRBJ2-1,TRBD2,NA,TGTGCCAGCAGCTCCCCCAGCGGGAGCTCCTACAATGAGCAGTTCTTC,CASSSPSGSSYNEQFF
TRBV4-1,TRBJ1-1,NA,NA,TGCGCCAGCAGCCAAGTTGGTGCGAGAGCTTTCTTT,CASSQVGARAFF
TRBV18,TRBJ2-5,NA,NA,TGTGCCAGCTCACCACCGGCCAGGGGTAAAGAGACCCAGTACTTC,CASSPPARGKETQYF
TRBV7-2,TRBJ2-7,TRBD2,NA,TGTGCCAGCAGTTTACTAGCGGGAGCCTACGAGCAGTACTTC,CASSLLAGAYEQYF
TRBV19,TRBJ2-3,TRBD2,NA,TGTGCCAGTAGTATGGCGGGGGGGCACGATACGCAGTATTTT,CASSMAGGHDTQYF
TRBV5-1,TRBJ2-3,TRBD2,NA,TGCGCCAGCAGCCCCTCGAGCGGGGGGGCAGATACGCAGTATTTT,CASSPSSGGADTQYF
TRBV27,TRBJ2-7,TRBD2,NA,TGTGCCAGCAGTTTAGCGGGAGCGGGGGGCGGCTACGAGCAGTACTTC,CASSLAGAGGGYEQYF
TRBV29-1,TRBJ1-5,NA,few,TGCAGCGTTAGAACAGGGATTAGCAATCAGCCCCAGCATTTT,CSVRTGISNQPQHF
TRBV20-1,TRBJ2-1,NA,NA,TGCAGTAACAGGAACTACAATGAGCAGTTCTTC,CSNRNYNEQFF
TRBV30,TRBJ1-2,TRBD1,NA,TGTGCCTGGGGCCCCCCGGACAGGCTTTTCGATGGCTACACCTTC,CAWGPPDRLFDGYTF
TRBV14,TRBJ2-6,NA,once,TGTGCCAGCAGCCCCTACAGGGCCCCTGGGGCCAACGTCCTGACTTTC,CASSPYRAPGANVLTF
TRBV11-2,TRBJ2-3,NA,NA,TGTGCCAGCAGCTTGACTCCCACAGATACGCAGTATTTT,CASSLTPTDTQYF
TRBV18,TRBJ2-1,TRBD1,NA,TGTGCCAGCTCACCGATGACAGGGAGCTCCTACAATGAGCAGTTCTTC,CASSPMTGSSYNEQFF
TRBV6-5,TRBJ1-2,TRBD1,NA,TGTGCCAGCAGTTACATAACAGGGGATGGCTACACCTTC,CASSYITGDGYTF
TRBV29-1,TRBJ1-1,NA,NA,TGCAGCGAGATGACAGGGAACACTGAAGCTTTCTTT,CSEMTGNTEAFF
TRBV14,TRBJ2-5,TRBD2,NA,TGTGCCAGCAGCCCTCGTTCTAGCGGACTAACCCAGTACTTC,CASSPRSSGLTQYF
TRBV4-3,TRBJ2-2,NA,NA,TGCGCCAGCAGCCAAGATAAATCACAAGACGGGGAGCTGTTTTTT,CASSQDKSQDGELFF
TRBV28,TRBJ1-1,NA,NA,TGTGCCAGCAGTTTTGGAGCGAACACTGAAGTTTTCTTT,CASSFGANTEVFF
TRBV5-1,TRBJ2-7,TRBD2,NA,TGCGCCAGCAGAGGGCTAGCGGGGGGGGACGAGCAGTACTTC,CASRGLAGGDEQYF
TRBV5-8,TRBJ1-1,NA,NA,TGTGCCAGTTCGGACAGTTATAACACTGAAGCTTTCTTT,CASSDSYNTEAFF
TRBV10-3,TRBJ2-2,TRBD2,NA,TGTGCCATCAGTGGTGAGACTAGCGGCGTGGGGCACGGGGAGCTGTTTTTT,CAISGETSGVGHGELFF
TRBV4-2,TRBJ2-1,TRBD2,NA,TGTGCCAGCAGCCAAATGCTAGCGGGAATCTACAATGAGCAGTTCTTC,CASSQMLAGIYNEQFF
TRBV6-5,TRBJ1-1,NA,NA,TGTGCCAGCAGTTATGAGGACAGGAACACTGAAGCTTTCTTT,CASSYEDRNTEAFF
TRBV29-1,TRBJ2-1,TRBD2,few,TGCAGCGTTGAGGACCCCCCAGCGGGGTCCTACAATGAGCAGTTCTTC,CSVEDPPAGSYNEQFF
TRBV28,TRBJ2-3,NA,NA,TGTGCCAGCAGTTCACTTAGGGGCCTTAATACGCAGTATTTT,CASSSLRGLNTQYF
TRBV4-2,TRBJ2-7,NA,NA,TGTGCCAGCAGCCAAGGTCCTACAGGTGGGGAGCAGTACTTC,CASSQGPTGGEQYF
TRBV18,TRBJ2-7,NA,NA,TGTGCCAGCTCCCAAGCCCCTACCTCCTACGAGCAGTACTTC,CASSQAPTSYEQYF
TRBV5-1,TRBJ1-5,NA,NA,TGCGCCAGCAGCCCCGGGACTGGGAGCAATCAGCCCCAGCATTTT,CASSPGTGSNQPQHF
TRBV10-3,TRBJ1-2,TRBD1,NA,TGTGCCGCCTGGACAGGGAAAGGCTATGGCTACACCTTC,CAAWTGKGYGYTF
TRBV7-2,TRBJ2-1,NA,NA,TGTGCCAGCAGCTCCAGGGTTCGTGCCTACAATGAGCAGTTCTTC,CASSSRVRAYNEQFF
TRBV18,TRBJ1-5,NA,once,TGTGCCAGCTCACTAGACGGGTCGAAGCCCCAGCATTTT,CASSLDGSKPQHF
TRBV7-9,TRBJ2-1,TRBD1,NA,TGTGCCAGCAGCCTTGACAGGGTCTTCTATGAGCAGTTCTTC,CASSLDRVFYEQFF